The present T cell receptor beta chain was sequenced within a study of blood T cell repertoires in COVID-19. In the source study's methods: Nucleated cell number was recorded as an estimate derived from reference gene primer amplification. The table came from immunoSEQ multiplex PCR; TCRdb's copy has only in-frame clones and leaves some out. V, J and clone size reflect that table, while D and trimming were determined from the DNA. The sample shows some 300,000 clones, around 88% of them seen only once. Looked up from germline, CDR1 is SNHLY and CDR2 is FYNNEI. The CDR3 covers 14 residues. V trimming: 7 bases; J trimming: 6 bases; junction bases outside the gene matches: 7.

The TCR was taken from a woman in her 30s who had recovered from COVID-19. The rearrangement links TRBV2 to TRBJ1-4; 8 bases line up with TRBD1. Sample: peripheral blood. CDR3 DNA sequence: TGTGCCAGCAAGATGGACAGGGTGTATGAAAAACTGTTTTTT. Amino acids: CASKMDRVYEKLFF.